The 15 T cell receptor beta chains reported below all come from one sample, sequenced in a study of post-analysis software for immune sequencing data. Study-wide results and caveats: A few TRBV segments occurring more often in patients than controls included TRBV5-6, TRBV5-1 and TRBV20-1.

TCR beta cDNA libraries included unique molecular identifiers. TCRdb redid the calling of the PCR reads with MiXCR, one entry per CDR3 protein. This sample carries roughly 870,000 distinct CDR3 sequences, approximately 50% of them seen once, and the ten largest clones take about 4.8%. These TCRs' antigens remain unknown. The sample comprised blood. The source is a girl aged 10 to 17 with multiple sclerosis.

The V and J genes are TRBV5-1 and TRBJ2-7; 7 bases are a match to TRBD2. The CDR3 length is 17 residues. V shed 0 bases, J shed 4 bases, and the junction held 13 bases outside the gene matches. In germline, CDR1 is SGHRS, CDR2 YFSETQ. CDR3: CASSLGGSSGEQYEQYF. CDR3 DNA: TGCGCCAGCAGCTTGGGAGGTTCTAGCGGAGAGCAGTACGAGCAGTACTTC. Combining the CDR3 with reference TRBV5-1 and TRBJ2-7 gives the whole variable domain KAGVTQTPRYLIKTRGQQVTLSCSPISGHRSVSWYQQTPGQGLQFLFEYFSETQRNKGNFPGRFSGRQFSNSRSEMNVSTLELGDSALYLCASSLGGSSGEQYEQYFGPGTRLTVT.

The chain has TRBV6-6 and TRBJ2-4; 8 bases fit TRBD1. Trimming cost V 4 bases and J 5 bases; bases outside gene matches: 10. CDR1 is MNHNY, CDR2 SVGAGI, per germline (reference sequence). There are 16 residues in the CDR3. In DNA form, the CDR3 reads TGTGCCAGCAGTTCCGACAGGGGAAGGAGTGAAAACATTCAGTACTTC. Translated, it gives CASSSDRGRSENIQYF.

The V and J genes are TRBV5-1 and TRBJ2-1, with D tentatively TRBD1 (5 bases). CDR1 is SGHRS, CDR2 YFSETQ, per germline. The V gene lost 2 bases and the J gene lost 9 bases, with 12 bases spanning the gap. This CDR3 region has 13 residues. The CDR3 loop reads CASSLDWGGEQFF. DNA for the CDR3: TGCGCCAGCAGCTTAGATTGGGGCGGTGAGCAGTTCTTC. The full variable domain, with the rest looked up from reference TRBV5-1 and TRBJ2-1, is KAGVTQTPRYLIKTRGQQVTLSCSPISGHRSVSWYQQTPGQGLQFLFEYFSETQRNKGNFPGRFSGRQFSNSRSEMNVSTLELGDSALYLCASSLDWGGEQFFGPGTRLTVL.

The chain joins TRBV6-5 to TRBJ2-1, with 7 bases matching TRBD2. Germline trimming cut 7 bases from V and 7 bases from J; bases unmatched to any gene: 7. CDR1 MNHEY and CDR2 SVGAGI come from the germline V gene. The CDR3 consists of 13 residues. CDR3: CASTRGGRNEQFF. Written as DNA, the CDR3 is TGTGCCAGCACCCGGGGAGGGAGAAATGAGCAGTTCTTC.

This clonotype was counted between two and nine times. The V and J genes are TRBV29-1 and TRBJ2-5, with a weak D call TRBD1 (5 bases). The J call could be wrong; TRBJ2-7 is a better fit for the DNA end. From germline, CDR1 is SQVTM and CDR2 ANQGSEA. CDR3 length: 10 residues. The CDR3 DNA reads TGCAGCGTTGCAGGGAACGAGCAGTACTTC. Its translation is CSVAGNEQYF.

In its sample, this clonotype was seen a few times. V usage is TRBV20-1 and J usage is TRBJ2-3; no definite D call. Germline V gives CDR1 DFQATT, CDR2 SNEGSKA (reference sequence). This CDR3 comprises 13 residues. Trimming shortened V by 4 bases and J by 2 bases, and 10 bases separated the two germline ends. DNA for the CDR3: TGCAGTGCTACGGGCCCGGACACAGATACGCAGTATTTT. This gives the protein CSATGPDTDTQYF.

In this sample, this clonotype turned up many times. The chain links TRBV6-2 or TRBV6-3 to TRBJ2-7, with 13 positions matching TRBD2. The ends lost 6 bases at V and 5 bases at J; junction bases unmatched: 7. CDR3 size: 15 residues. From germline, CDR1 is MNHEY and CDR2 SVGEGT. CDR3 amino acids: CASSRLAGGNHEQYF. DNA for the CDR3: TGTGCCAGCAGCCGACTAGCGGGAGGCAACCACGAGCAGTACTTC.

The V gene is TRBV6-5, the J gene TRBJ1-1; no clear D gene. This CDR3 has 12 residues. Germline assignment: CDR1 MNHEY and CDR2 SVGAGI. Between the trimmed V and J ends, which lost 3 bases and 12 bases, there was a span of 14 bases. For the CDR3, the DNA is TGTGCCAGCAGTTATGCAAGCGGGAGGACTTTCTTT. Translated: CASSYASGRTFF.

The chain couples TRBV14 to TRBJ2-3; 9 bases align to TRBD2. The CDR3 consists of 17 residues. The V gene's germline CDR1 is SGHDN and CDR2 FVKESK. Trimming removed 1 base from V and 1 base from J; junction bases left unmatched: 6. This chain's CDR3 is CASSQGFWTSGTDTQYF. The CDR3 coding sequence is TGTGCCAGCAGCCAAGGATTCTGGACTAGCGGCACAGATACGCAGTATTTT.

In its sample, this clonotype was seen a few times. The CDR3, as DNA: TGCAGCGTTGAAGAAAACAGAAGGGCAGATACGCAGTATTTT. Amino acids: CSVEENRRADTQYF. The chain is built from TRBV29-1 and TRBJ2-3; D not certain. With 0 bases removed from V and 4 bases from J, the gap between germline ends came to 11 bases. This CDR3 spans 14 amino acids. Germline CDR1 SQVTM, CDR2 ANQGSEA.

V usage is TRBV7-8 and J usage is TRBJ2-7; 8 nucleotides line up with TRBD2. The trim removed 1 base at V and 3 bases at J, leaving 5 bases unmatched. In germline, CDR1 is SGHVS, CDR2 FQNEAQ. The length of the CDR3 is 15 residues. CDR3: CASSLVVAGFYEQYF. The CDR3 region has the DNA TGTGCCAGCAGCTTAGTGGTAGCGGGATTCTACGAGCAGTACTTC.

V and J are TRBV20-1 and TRBJ2-1, with TRBD2 identical over 10 bases. CDR1 is DFQATT and CDR2 is SNEGSKA in the germline V gene (reference sequence). CDR3 length: 17 residues. V lost 0 bases, J lost 4 bases, and 9 bases stayed unmatched. Here the CDR3 reads CSARDGVSGGSYNEQFF. Here the CDR3 DNA reads TGCAGTGCTAGAGATGGGGTTAGCGGGGGGTCTTACAATGAGCAGTTCTTC.

The CDR3 loop reads CASSPLYGGAGPDTQYF. In DNA form, the CDR3 reads TGCGCCAGCAGCCCCCTGTACGGGGGGGCCGGCCCGGATACGCAGTATTTT. The V and J genes are TRBV5-1 and TRBJ2-3, with TRBD2 matching over 8 bases. The V gene end was trimmed by 4 bases and the J gene end by 6 bases; junction bases not matched to a gene: 16. CDR1 and CDR2 (germline): SGHRS, YFSETQ. CDR3 length: 17 amino acids. The variable domain in full, completed from reference TRBV5-1 and TRBJ2-3, reads KAGVTQTPRYLIKTRGQQVTLSCSPISGHRSVSWYQQTPGQGLQFLFEYFSETQRNKGNFPGRFSGRQFSNSRSEMNVSTLELGDSALYLCASSPLYGGAGPDTQYFGPGTRLTVL.

V and J are TRBV5-6 and TRBJ2-5; 12 bases are shared with TRBD2. The CDR3 has 21 residues. CDR1 is SGHDT, CDR2 YYEEEE, per germline. Trimming at V came to 3 bases and at J to 5 bases, leaving 23 bases not matched to a gene. The CDR3 region has the DNA TGTGCCAGCAGCTCGACTAGCGGGAGAGGGTGGAAGAGGAGTTGGGTCGAGACCCAGTACTTC. Encoded protein: CASSSTSGRGWKRSWVETQYF.

The chain links TRBV7-9 to TRBJ1-2; unclear D gene. Germline CDR1 and CDR2: SEHNR and FQNEAQ (reference sequence). The V end was cut by 0 bases, the J end by 3 bases, with 11 bases between. The CDR3 length is 15 residues. CDR3 in DNA: TGTGCCAGCAGCTTAGCAGGGCCGAGGCACTATGGCTACACCTTC. It translates to CASSLAGPRHYGYTF.